This T cell receptor (beta chain) derives from a study of T cells in localized non-small cell lung cancer. Study observations and caveats: Heterogeneity cannot be ruled out, as sequencing used one tumor region only.

Data came from immunoSEQ multiplex PCR; TCRdb stores just in-frame clones and leaves some out. Of 45,000 to 65,000 clones detected, around 80% appear once; the ten largest clones hold approximately 4.8%. As for this clone: Its matching antigen is unknown.

The CDR3 loop spans 13 amino acids. Germline V CDR1 and CDR2: SGHTA, FQGNSA. The V end lost 5 bases, the J end lost 7 bases, and 12 bases lay between the germline ends. This chain joins TRBV7-2 and TRBJ1-5; D gene uncertain. The sequence derives from a woman between 35 and 75 years old with stage II lung adenocarcinoma. The sequenced sample was PBMCs, obtained before any cancer treatment. The CDR3 is CASSTDAGQPQHF. The CDR3 coding sequence is TGTGCCAGCAGCACCGACGCGGGGCAGCCCCAGCATTTT. Based on the CDR3 plus reference TRBV7-2 and TRBJ1-5, the full variable domain is GAGVSQSPSNKVTEKGKDVELRCDPISGHTALYWYRQSLGQGLEFLIYFQGNSAPDKSGLPSDRFSAERTGGSVSTLTIQRTQQEDSAVYLCASSTDAGQPQHFGDGTRLSIL.